A single sample is the source of the 5 T cell receptor beta chains below, sequenced in a study of OX40 agonist ivuxolimab in advanced cancers. Assay used: immunoSEQ multiplex PCR; TCRdb lists only in-frame clones, some missing. This sample yields under 95,000 clones, of which about 93% are seen a single time; 6.2% belongs to the top ten. This sample comprised CD4+ or CD8+ T cells sorted from blood, obtained in a trial of the OX40 agonist ivuxolimab. Receptors originate from an adult with an advanced solid tumor such as melanoma, head and neck, liver or kidney cancer.

The V call is TRBV30, the J call TRBJ1-1; TRBD1 might be the D (5 bases). CDR1 and CDR2 from the germline V gene are GTSNPN and SVGIG (reference sequence). The V end lost 1 base, the J end lost 7 bases, and 13 bases lay between the germline ends. CDR3 length: 13 residues. Here the CDR3 reads CAWSGGGGGEAFF. In DNA, the CDR3 is TGTGCCTGGAGTGGGGGCGGCGGGGGTGAAGCTTTCTTT.

The chain employs TRBV30 and TRBJ1-1; D is uncertain. This CDR3 is 14 amino acids long. V was shortened by 0 bases and J by 2 bases, with 10 bases between the two germline ends. CDR1 and CDR2 (germline): GTSNPN, SVGIG (reference sequence). CDR3 residues: CAWSVKGPNTEAFF. The CDR3 bases are TGTGCCTGGAGTGTAAAAGGACCAAACACTGAAGCTTTCTTT. The whole variable domain, remainder taken from reference TRBV30 and TRBJ1-1, is SQTIHQWPATLVQPVGSPLSLECTVEGTSNPNLYWYRQAAGRGLQLLFYSVGIGQISSEVPQNLSASRPQDRQFILSSKKLLLSDSGFYLCAWSVKGPNTEAFFGQGTRLTVV.

The CDR3 DNA follows: TGTGCCAGCAGCCAAGGAGCCGACTGGGCCCTCCAAGAGACCCAGTACTTC. This gives the protein CASSQGADWALQETQYF. The rearrangement links TRBV14 to TRBJ2-5; D remains unclear. Between the trimmed V and J ends, which lost 1 base and 1 base, there was a span of 16 bases. Germline CDR1 and CDR2: SGHDN and FVKESK. The CDR3 runs 17 residues. Full variable domain (missing parts from reference TRBV14 and TRBJ2-5): EAGVTQFPSHSVIEKGQTVTLRCDPISGHDNLYWYRRVMGKEIKFLLHFVKESKQDESGMPNNRFLAERTGGTYSTLKVQPAELEDSGVYFCASSQGADWALQETQYFGPGTRLLVL.

CDR3: CASSSLAGDLTDTQYF. The CDR3 nucleotides are TGTGCCAGCAGTTCACTAGCGGGAGACTTGACAGATACGCAGTATTTT. J is TRBJ2-3 and V is TRBV27, with 11 bases that match TRBD2. The V and J ends lost 4 bases and 3 bases, in that order; junction bases with no gene match: 6. The V gene's germline CDR1 is MNHEY and CDR2 SMNVEV (reference sequence). The CDR3 length is 16 residues.

V is TRBV9 and J is TRBJ2-3; no clear D gene. The CDR3 has 15 amino acids. Trimming removed 4 bases at V and 1 base at J, with 13 bases between. Germline V gene lookup returns CDR1 SGDLS and CDR2 YYNGEE. DNA of the CDR3: TGTGCCAGCAGCCCCCGGAGCACACGCACAGATACGCAGTATTTT. Translated: CASSPRSTRTDTQYF.